This T cell receptor (beta chain) is drawn from a study of blood T cell repertoires in COVID-19 (dated by TCRdb to the early 2020s). A note on the overall study: The collaborator samples originated in the United States, Italy and Spain and spanned the acute and convalescent phases of COVID-19. The prospective study material was composed of cDNA or gDNA derived from T cells, B-cell-depleted T cells, or PBMCs. The dataset comprised deeply sampled blood TCRbeta repertoires from subjects exposed to, actively infected with, or recovered from COVID-19. A freely available public database, intended as a resource for researchers studying the immune response to SARS-CoV-2, is where the repertoires were released. Samples were obtained from the ongoing ImmuneRACE study (first 160 participants) and from 1,254 subjects provided by 6 global collaborators. Nearly every sample came with metadata listing a de-identified subject ID, COVID-19 status, age in years and sex. Where available, HLA class I and class II types were taken from metadata supplied by the sample provider and were not determined by assay-based typing. Overall results and qualifications from the work: The quantity of clinical and demographic metadata differed by source and by participant and was supplied without curation.

The immunoSEQ Assay, a bias-controlled multiplex PCR, was used to amplify TCRbeta CDR3 regions from genomic DNA. Processing in the source paper ran as follows. The number of nucleated cells in each sample was estimated by amplification of reference gene primers within the assay. To quantify the absolute abundance of each unique TCRbeta CDR3 rearrangement, sequence reads were collapsed and filtered. For each sample, productive Simpson clonality was calculated as the square root of Simpson's diversity index across productive rearrangements. Imported from immuneACCESS, the table was reduced by TCRdb to in-frame sequences with V and J called. These copies leave out some clones; in studies compared against another copy, an unresolved V gene accounts for under half, and the cause of the remainder is not known. From that table come the V and J calls and clone size; the DNA was used to work out D and trimming. A total of fewer than 100,000 clones appear in this sample, around 75% of them only once. The top ten clonotypes cover around a quarter of the sample.

Worth noting for this clone: Its cognate antigen has yet to be identified. No base quality values were provided; no much bigger clone lies one nucleotide off.

The collaborating institutions used their own protocols to collect whole blood in K2EDTA tubes. For TCRbeta analysis, collaborator samples were shipped as frozen whole blood, as isolated PBMCs, or as DNA extracted from either sample type. The germline V gene specifies MDHEN as CDR1 and SYDVKM as CDR2. From its cysteine to its phenylalanine, the CDR3 spans 13 amino acids. Only CDR3 DNA remains: 39 bases, in frame from the first base. V is cut back by 6 bases and J by 7 bases, with 3 bases in the junction unmatched. This TCR was recovered from a man between 65 and 85 years old with acute or convalescent COVID-19. The rearranged segments are TRBV28 and TRBJ2-2, with 9 middle bases fitting TRBD1. The sequencing input was peripheral blood. The nucleotides read TGTGCCAGCAGACAGGGGGCCCACGGGGAGCTGTTTTTT. Its coded protein is CASRQGAHGELFF.